One T cell receptor beta chain is described in this entry. The antigen is not known. The naive CD8 fraction comprised CD45RO-negative cells positively selected for CCR7 and excluded terminally differentiated effector memory CD45RA+ cells. The donor population consisted of healthy HIV-negative adults with no recent acute infections or vaccinations. This sample was taken from a study of shared clonotypes between healthy human individuals. Study-wide context: Donors had three CD4 naive, three CD4 memory, two CD8 naive and one CD8 memory plate apiece.

This CDR3 has 15 residues. V dropped 5 bases and J dropped 0; count of bases not matched to a gene: 6. Germline V gene lookup returns CDR1 MNHEY and CDR2 SMNVEV (reference sequence). General study results and limits: Larger richness was generally estimated for naive than memory subsets. In contrast to clonotypes shared by all four donors, non-shared clonotypes had lower generation probabilities.

Profiled with immunoSEQ multiplex PCR; TCRdb holds only in-frame clones, not every one. This table holds roughly 1,800,000 clones, about 95% found once. Specimen: naive CD8+ T cells sorted from blood. This TCR was recovered from a man aged 18-30 years in good health. V gene TRBV27 combines with J gene TRBJ1-1; 7 positions agree with TRBD1. CDR3 DNA: TGTGCCAGCAGTACCCGACAGGGCGTGAACACTGAAGCTTTCTTT. It is translated as CASSTRQGVNTEAFF.